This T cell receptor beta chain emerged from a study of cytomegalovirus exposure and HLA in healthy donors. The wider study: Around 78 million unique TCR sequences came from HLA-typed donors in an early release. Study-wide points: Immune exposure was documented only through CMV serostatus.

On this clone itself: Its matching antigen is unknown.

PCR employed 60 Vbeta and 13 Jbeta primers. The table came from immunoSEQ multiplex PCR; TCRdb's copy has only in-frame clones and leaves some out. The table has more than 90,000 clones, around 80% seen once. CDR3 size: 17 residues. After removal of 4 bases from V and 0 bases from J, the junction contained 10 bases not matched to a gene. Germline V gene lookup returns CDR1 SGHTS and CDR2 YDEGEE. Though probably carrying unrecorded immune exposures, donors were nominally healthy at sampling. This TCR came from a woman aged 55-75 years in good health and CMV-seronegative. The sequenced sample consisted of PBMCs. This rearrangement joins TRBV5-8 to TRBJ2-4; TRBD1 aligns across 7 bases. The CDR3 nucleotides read TGTGCCAGCAGCCTCGTGCGCAGGGGGTTAGCCAAAAACATTCAGTACTTC. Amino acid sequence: CASSLVRRGLAKNIQYF.